This T cell receptor beta chain originates from a study of cytomegalovirus exposure and HLA in healthy donors. V gave up 6 bases and J gave up 6 bases, with 20 bases separating them. Per germline, CDR1 MNHEY and CDR2 SVGAGI. The CDR3 covers 15 residues. PCR amplification relied on 60 Vbeta primers (plus 13 Jbeta primers). Profiled with immunoSEQ multiplex PCR; TCRdb holds only in-frame clones, not every one. The sample contains fewer than 250,000 clones, almost 80% of which appear only once. In the case of this clone: The same CDR3 can be traced to other DNA sequences in this sample.

The chain couples TRBV6-5 to TRBJ2-5; D may be TRBD2 (6 bases). The sequence came from a male donor in good health and CMV-seronegative. The sequenced sample was PBMCs. The CDR3 protein is CASSPPGLKGKTQYF. For the CDR3, the DNA is TGTGCCAGCAGCCCCCCCGGACTAAAGGGGAAGACCCAGTACTTC.